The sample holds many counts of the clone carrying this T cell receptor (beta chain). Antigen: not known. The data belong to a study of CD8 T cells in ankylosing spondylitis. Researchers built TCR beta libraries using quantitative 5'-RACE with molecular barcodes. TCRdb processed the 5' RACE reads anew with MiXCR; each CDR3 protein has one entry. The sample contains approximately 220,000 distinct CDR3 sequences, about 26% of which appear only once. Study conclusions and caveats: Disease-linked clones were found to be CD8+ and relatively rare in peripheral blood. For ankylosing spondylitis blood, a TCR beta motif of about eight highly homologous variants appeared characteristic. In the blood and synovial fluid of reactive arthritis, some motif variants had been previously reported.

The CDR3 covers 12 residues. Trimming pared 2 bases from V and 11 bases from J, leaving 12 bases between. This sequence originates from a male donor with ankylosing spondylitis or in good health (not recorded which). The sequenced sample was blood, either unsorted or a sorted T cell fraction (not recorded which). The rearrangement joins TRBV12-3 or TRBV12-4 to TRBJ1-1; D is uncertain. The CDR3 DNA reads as TGTGCCAGCAGTTTACAGCAGTTTAGTGCTTTCTTT. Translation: CASSLQQFSAFF.